The clone carrying this T cell receptor (beta chain) was found many times. The data were obtained in a study of T cells in Graves' hyperthyroidism and ophthalmopathy. Researchers took RNA transcripts and amplified the TCR beta CDR3 regions from them. TCR CDR3 regions were first amplified by RT-PCR with HTBI primers. TCRdb re-called the multiplex PCR reads with MiXCR, one entry per CDR3 protein. Among fewer than 700,000 distinct CDR3 sequences listed, 15% to 20% were seen once. CDR1 is DFQATT and CDR2 is SNEGSKA in the germline V gene (reference sequence). Trimming took 2 bases from V and 6 from J; bases not matched to a gene: 13. The CDR3 has 16 residues.

The sequenced sample was blood. The chain couples TRBV20-1 to TRBJ1-5, with TRBD1 identical over 7 bases. The clonotype was recovered from a woman in her 30s with Graves' hyperthyroidism. The CDR3: CSARMSGGYGFQPQHF. The DNA of the CDR3 is TGCAGTGCTAGAATGTCAGGGGGATATGGCTTTCAGCCCCAGCATTTT.